Presented here are 30 T cell receptor beta chains from one specimen sequenced in a study of untreated major depressive disorder. The assay was immunoSEQ multiplex PCR, and TCRdb's table has in-frame clones only and misses some. Here the sample spans around 13,000 clones, 80% to 95% being singletons. Their antigens are not known. General observations from the study: Compared with controls, depressed patients showed more TRBV05-01 (Vbeta 5.1) usage in CD4+ T cells.

The sample comprised CD4+ T cells from PBMCs. The receptors were sampled from a man aged 25-40 years with major depressive disorder.

The chain uses TRBV30 and TRBJ1-3; no definite D call. CDR3 length: 17 amino acids. With 0 bases removed from V and 0 bases from J, the gap between germline ends came to 15 bases. The germline gives CDR1 GTSNPN, CDR2 SVGIG (reference sequence). As DNA, the CDR3 is TGTGCCTGGAGTGTACAAACAGCCGGGAGCTCTGGAAACACCATATATTTT. Its protein product is CAWSVQTAGSSGNTIYF.

V is TRBV29-1 and J is TRBJ1-2; 9 nucleotides agree with TRBD1. This CDR3 comprises 13 residues. CDR1 and CDR2 (germline): SQVTM, ANQGSEA. V trimming: 5 bases; J trimming: 8 bases; junction bases outside the gene matches: 9. CDR3 loop: CSVRETGGHGYTF. CDR3 nucleotides: TGCAGCGTTAGAGAAACAGGGGGCCACGGCTACACCTTC.

The chain links TRBV27 to TRBJ2-3; a weak D match, TRBD1 (6 bases). V lost 5 bases to trimming and J lost 1 base, with 16 bases between them. The V gene's germline CDR1 is MNHEY and CDR2 SMNVEV (reference sequence). CDR3 length: 16 amino acids. Written as DNA, the CDR3 is TGTGCCAGCAGTGCCGTCAACAGGGTACGCACAGATACGCAGTATTTT. Translating it yields CASSAVNRVRTDTQYF.

The chain has TRBV15 and TRBJ1-1; tentative D call: TRBD1 (6 bases). V lost 8 bases to trimming and J lost 1 base, with 11 bases between them. CDR1 is LNHNV, CDR2 YYDKDF, per germline (reference sequence). This CDR3 spans 13 amino acids. The CDR3 protein is CATRGQWNTEAFF. The CDR3 nucleotides read TGTGCCACCCGTGGACAGTGGAACACTGAAGCTTTCTTT.

The V gene is TRBV28, the J gene TRBJ1-6, with a tentative D call TRBD1 (5 bases). Per the germline V gene, CDR1 is MDHEN and CDR2 is SYDVKM. V was pared by 2 bases and J by 6 bases, with 8 bases between. CDR3 length: 14 residues. This CDR3 is CASSLGGTNSPLHF. The CDR3 nucleotides are TGTGCCAGCAGTTTAGGGGGGACTAATTCACCCCTCCACTTT.

The chain recombines TRBV6-1 with TRBJ2-3; 16 nucleotides align to TRBD2. CDR1 is MNHNS and CDR2 is SASEGT in the germline V gene. The V segment lost 2 bases and the J segment 4 bases; nucleotides outside the gene matches: 12. CDR3 length equals 20 residues. Here the CDR3 reads CASSERSPGTSGGAADTQYF. DNA for the CDR3: TGTGCCAGCAGTGAAAGGTCCCCCGGGACTAGCGGGGGGGCGGCAGATACGCAGTATTTT.

The J gene is TRBJ1-1, the V gene TRBV7-6; TRBD1 might be the D (5 bases). Germline V CDR1 and CDR2: SGHVS, FNYEAQ. The germline V and J ends were trimmed by 5 bases and 10 bases, with 23 bases remaining between them. The CDR3 is 15 amino acids. The CDR3 DNA reads as TGTGCCAGCAGCCCAGTGGGGCAGGGAGTCGGGGCAGCTTTCTTT. This encodes CASSPVGQGVGAAFF.

The CDR3 sequence is CASSGDRGNAQPQHF. The CDR3 coding sequence is TGTGCCAGCAGTGGAGACAGGGGAAATGCTCAGCCCCAGCATTTT. The gene calls are TRBV25-1 and TRBJ1-5, with 8 positions matching TRBD1. Germline V gene sequence: CDR1 MGHDK, CDR2 SYGVNS. V lost 4 bases, J lost 6 bases, and 8 bases stayed unmatched. The CDR3 spans 15 residues.

This chain joins TRBV6-1 and TRBJ2-3, with 9 positions matching TRBD2. Losses at the gene ends were 4 bases for V and 0 bases for J; bases not matched to a gene: 5. Germline V gene lookup returns CDR1 MNHNS and CDR2 SASEGT. This CDR3 has 16 residues. The CDR3 bases are TGTGCCAGCAGTGTAGCGGGGGTTACTAGCACAGATACGCAGTATTTT. Protein product: CASSVAGVTSTDTQYF.

This chain uses TRBV5-1 with TRBJ1-1; 8 bases match TRBD1. V trimming: 3 bases; J trimming: 3 bases; junction bases outside the gene matches: 4. Germline loops: CDR1 SGHRS, CDR2 YFSETQ. The CDR3 loop spans 14 amino acids. The CDR3 nucleotides are TGCGCCAGCAGCTCAGGGACAGGCCACACTGAAGCTTTCTTT. Translated: CASSSGTGHTEAFF. The whole variable domain, filled in from reference TRBV5-1 and TRBJ1-1, reads KAGVTQTPRYLIKTRGQQVTLSCSPISGHRSVSWYQQTPGQGLQFLFEYFSETQRNKGNFPGRFSGRQFSNSRSEMNVSTLELGDSALYLCASSSGTGHTEAFFGQGTRLTVV.

V and J are TRBV7-2 and TRBJ2-7; the D gene is possibly TRBD1 (6 bases). The germline V gene encodes CDR1 SGHTA and CDR2 FQGNSA. V was trimmed by 0 bases and J by 7 bases, leaving 10 bases between them. The CDR3 spans 13 residues. In DNA, the CDR3 is TGTGCCAGCAGCTTAGCCTTGACAGGAGAGCAGTACTTC. Translation gives CASSLALTGEQYF.

This chain joins TRBV9 and TRBJ2-7; D might be TRBD2 (5 bases). The CDR3 has 14 amino acids. Trimming removed 2 bases from V and 1 base from J, with 10 bases in between. The V gene's germline CDR1 is SGDLS and CDR2 YYNGEE. The CDR3 coding sequence is TGTGCCAGCAGCGTTCAACCGGGATCCTACGAGCAGTACTTC. The encoded protein is CASSVQPGSYEQYF. Full variable domain (remainder filled in from reference TRBV9 and TRBJ2-7): DSGVTQTPKHLITATGQRVTLRCSPRSGDLSVYWYQQSLDQGLQFLIQYYNGEERAKGNILERFSAQQFPDLHSELNLSSLELGDSALYFCASSVQPGSYEQYFGPGTRLTVT.

This clone has only a few counts. The V call is TRBV11-2, the J call TRBJ1-6, with D uncertain. V lost 4 bases and J 7 bases, leaving 11 bases between the germline ends. The germline V gene has CDR1 SGHAT and CDR2 FQNNGV. The CDR3 is 14 residues long. The CDR3 reads CASSYGRSNSPLHF. In DNA form, the CDR3 reads TGTGCCAGCAGCTACGGACGAAGCAATTCACCCCTCCACTTT.

The DNA for the CDR3 is TGTGCCATCAGTGATATCGGCAGAAACACTGAAGCTTTCTTT. This codes for CAISDIGRNTEAFF. This chain links TRBV10-3 with TRBJ1-1; D is unclear. V was trimmed by 3 bases and J by 2 bases, leaving 10 bases between them. Germline V gene data show CDR1 as ENHRY and CDR2 as SYGVKD. This CDR3 contains 14 residues.

V gene TRBV19 combines with J gene TRBJ2-7; either TRBD1 or TRBD2 may fit D (5 bases each). Germline V lookup: CDR1 LNHDA, CDR2 SQIVND (reference sequence). Deletions cut 3 bases from V and 2 bases from J, with 14 bases between. The CDR3 is 15 amino acids. The CDR3 loop is CASSISGTGTYEQYF. CDR3 bases: TGTGCCAGTAGTATCTCCGGGACGGGAACCTACGAGCAGTACTTC.

The rearrangement uses TRBV5-6 and TRBJ2-5, with TRBD2 identical over 12 bases. CDR1 and CDR2 (germline): SGHDT, YYEEEE. The CDR3 is 15 residues long. J lost 4 bases, V lost 2 bases, and 3 bases had no gene match. CDR3 nucleotides: TGTGCCAGCAGCTTAACGGGACTAGCGGGAGAGACCCAGTACTTC. Its translation is CASSLTGLAGETQYF.

The chain carries TRBV28 and TRBJ2-7, with D perhaps TRBD1 (6 bases). Germline V gives CDR1 MDHEN, CDR2 SYDVKM. V lost 1 base and J 4 bases, leaving 17 bases between the germline ends. This CDR3 has 16 residues. In DNA form, the CDR3 reads TGTGCCAGCAGTTTATCTCCCTACAGGGTAGGGTACGAGCAGTACTTC. Translation gives CASSLSPYRVGYEQYF.

The chain carries TRBV27 and TRBJ2-5, with no clear D. There are 14 residues in the CDR3. V dropped 7 bases and J dropped 5 bases, with 17 bases sitting between them. Germline loops: CDR1 MNHEY, CDR2 SMNVEV (reference sequence). The CDR3 spells CASKPGPQWETQYF. The CDR3 coding sequence is TGTGCCAGCAAACCGGGTCCCCAATGGGAGACCCAGTACTTC.

The rearrangement joins TRBV9 to TRBJ2-7; no clear D. Trimming removed 1 base at V and 0 bases at J, with 8 bases between. Germline lookup yields CDR1 SGDLS and CDR2 YYNGEE. The CDR3 is made up of 14 amino acids. In nucleotides, the CDR3 is TGTGCCAGCAGCGTATCCACAGCCTCCTACGAGCAGTACTTC. Translation gives CASSVSTASYEQYF.

This clone was seen once. V is TRBV6-5 and J is TRBJ1-4; D ambiguous. CDR1 MNHEY and CDR2 SVGAGI come from the germline V gene. The CDR3 spans 14 residues. Trimming left V 4 bases short and J 7 bases short, with 13 bases between. The CDR3 DNA sequence: TGTGCCAGCAGTTCGCTTCCTGGGCTTGAAAAACTGTTTTTT. It codes for CASSSLPGLEKLFF.

The chain joins TRBV28 to TRBJ1-1; weak D call: TRBD1 (6 bases). The CDR3 is made up of 15 amino acids. Trimming cost V 3 bases and J 4 bases, with 15 bases left between them. Germline V gene lookup returns CDR1 MDHEN and CDR2 SYDVKM. CDR3 protein: CASSLSQGEGTEAFF. In DNA form, the CDR3 reads TGTGCCAGCAGTTTGTCACAGGGAGAGGGCACTGAAGCTTTCTTT.

This clone has just one count. The chain joins TRBV5-1 to TRBJ2-1; D call uncertain. The V end lost 0 bases, the J end lost 4 bases, and 5 bases lay between the germline ends. The length of the CDR3 is 13 residues. CDR1 is SGHRS, CDR2 YFSETQ, per germline. The CDR3 DNA follows: TGCGCCAGCAGCTTGGGGGGATACAATGAGCAGTTCTTC. Its translation is CASSLGGYNEQFF. Variable domain in full (rest from reference TRBV5-1 and TRBJ2-1): KAGVTQTPRYLIKTRGQQVTLSCSPISGHRSVSWYQQTPGQGLQFLFEYFSETQRNKGNFPGRFSGRQFSNSRSEMNVSTLELGDSALYLCASSLGGYNEQFFGPGTRLTVL.

The chain is built from TRBV7-9 and TRBJ2-3; tentatively, D is TRBD2 (6 bases). The germline V and J ends were trimmed by 2 bases and 9 bases, with 12 bases remaining between them. The CDR3 covers 13 residues. Per germline, CDR1 SEHNR and CDR2 FQNEAQ (reference sequence). The CDR3 DNA sequence: TGTGCCAGCAGCTTATCGGGAGTAGGCACGCAGTATTTT. Translation: CASSLSGVGTQYF.

The V gene is TRBV18, the J gene TRBJ1-4; 7 bases match TRBD1. J was trimmed by 4 bases and V by 4 bases; bases with no gene match: 6. The V gene's germline CDR1 is KGHSH and CDR2 LQKENI. The CDR3 is 15 residues long. As DNA, the CDR3 is TGTGCCAGCTCACAAGCGGGACAGATTAATGAAAAACTGTTTTTT. Its protein is CASSQAGQINEKLFF.

The J gene is TRBJ1-1, the V gene TRBV2, with D perhaps TRBD1 (6 bases). Trimming left V 9 bases short and J 0 bases short, with 11 bases between. The CDR3 spans 13 residues. From germline, CDR1 is SNHLY and CDR2 FYNNEI. CDR3 sequence: CASYREMNTEAFF. CDR3 sequence (DNA): TGTGCCAGTTACAGGGAAATGAACACTGAAGCTTTCTTT.

This clone was found once. V and J are TRBV2 and TRBJ1-4; D is unclear. The CDR3 loop spans 12 amino acids. Trimming removed 7 bases from V and 0 bases from J, with 3 bases in between. CDR1 is SNHLY and CDR2 is FYNNEI in the germline V gene. This CDR3 reads CASTATNEKLFF. The CDR3 bases are TGTGCCAGCACCGCAACTAATGAAAAACTGTTTTTT.

This clone was counted once. The CDR3 DNA reads as TGTGCCAGCTCACAGGGGGCCGGGAATCAGCCCCAGCATTTT. Translating gives CASSQGAGNQPQHF. The chain carries TRBV18 and TRBJ1-5, with TRBD1 matching over 7 bases. CDR3 length equals 14 residues. Germline V CDR1 and CDR2: KGHSH, LQKENI. V gave up 4 bases and J gave up 4 bases; unmatched junction bases: 4.

This clone was seen only a few times. J is TRBJ1-2 and V is TRBV7-9; TRBD1 is a possible D gene (5 bases). CDR1 is SEHNR and CDR2 is FQNEAQ in the germline V gene (reference sequence). CDR3 length equals 12 residues. With 4 bases removed from V and 6 bases from J, the gap between germline ends came to 9 bases. In DNA form, the CDR3 reads TGTGCCAGCAGCTCGCGGGGGGATGGCTACACCTTC. Encoded protein: CASSSRGDGYTF. The variable domain in full, completed from reference TRBV7-9 and TRBJ1-2, reads DTGVSQNPRHKITKRGQNVTFRCDPISEHNRLYWYRQTLGQGPEFLTYFQNEAQLEKSRLLSDRFSAERPKGSFSTLEIQRTEQGDSAMYLCASSSRGDGYTFGSGTRLTVV.

The gene calls are TRBV19 and TRBJ2-7; D could derive from TRBD1 or TRBD2 (6 bases each). From germline, CDR1 is LNHDA and CDR2 SQIVND (reference sequence). V was trimmed by 5 bases and J by 6 bases, leaving 14 bases between them. The CDR3 spans 13 residues. The CDR3 DNA is TGTGCCAGTAGTCCCCTTCGGGGGCGCGAGCAGTACTTC. Translation: CASSPLRGREQYF.

This rearrangement joins TRBV30 to TRBJ1-5, with D unresolved. The CDR3 length is 15 residues. The germline CDR1 and CDR2 sequences are GTSNPN and SVGIG (reference sequence). Trimming removed 3 bases at V and 1 base at J, with 13 bases between. This chain's CDR3 is CAWSPDVGSNQPQHF. The CDR3 nucleotides read TGTGCCTGGAGCCCGGACGTTGGAAGCAATCAGCCCCAGCATTTT.